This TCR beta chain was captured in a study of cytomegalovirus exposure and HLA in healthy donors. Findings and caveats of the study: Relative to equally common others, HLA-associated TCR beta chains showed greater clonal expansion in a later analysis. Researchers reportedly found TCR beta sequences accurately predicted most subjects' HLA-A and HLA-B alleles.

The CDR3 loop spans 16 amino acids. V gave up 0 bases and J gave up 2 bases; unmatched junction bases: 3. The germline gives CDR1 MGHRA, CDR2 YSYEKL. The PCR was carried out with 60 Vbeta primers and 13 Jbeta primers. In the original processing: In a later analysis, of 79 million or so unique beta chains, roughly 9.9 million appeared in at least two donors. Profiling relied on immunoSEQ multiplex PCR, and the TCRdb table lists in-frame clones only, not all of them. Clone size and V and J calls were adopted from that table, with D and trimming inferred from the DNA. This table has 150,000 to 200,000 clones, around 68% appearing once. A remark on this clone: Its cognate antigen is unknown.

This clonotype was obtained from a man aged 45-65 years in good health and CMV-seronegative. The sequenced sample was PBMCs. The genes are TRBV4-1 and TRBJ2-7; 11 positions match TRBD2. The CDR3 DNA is TGCGCCAGCAGCCAAGATGAGGGACTAGCGGCCTACGAGCAGTACTTC. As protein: CASSQDEGLAAYEQYF.